This TCR beta chain stems from a study of blood T cell repertoires in COVID-19. This CDR3 comprises 13 residues. This clone was found a few times. A read error may produce the germline difference seen at one junction end. Profiled with immunoSEQ multiplex PCR; TCRdb holds only in-frame clones, not every one. The sample comprises some 20,000 clones, 90% of which are singletons, and less than 3.5% rests with the top ten. Input material: peripheral blood. This receptor was identified in a man between 65 and 85 years old with acute or convalescent COVID-19. This chain uses TRBV12-3 or TRBV12-4 with TRBJ2-7, with unresolved D. The CDR3 DNA reads TGTGCCAGCAGTTTACCCCCTTCCTCCGAGCAGTACTTC. This codes for CASSLPPSSEQYF.